This TCR beta chain was documented in a study of T cell changes during pregnancy in multiple sclerosis. Clones were read by immunoSEQ multiplex PCR, and TCRdb kept only the in-frame ones, dropping some. The table shows 40,000 or so clones, with around 91% occurring only once. The CDR3 extends over 12 amino acids. The V gene end was trimmed by 5 bases and the J gene end by 8 bases; junction bases not matched to a gene: 4. Germline CDR1 and CDR2: MNHEY and SVGAGI. V and J are TRBV6-5 and TRBJ1-2; 8 bases are a match to TRBD1. The TCR originated in a female donor with multiple sclerosis, enrolled in a pregnancy study. The specimen comprised CD8+ T cells from peripheral blood mononuclear cells, sampled in the second trimester of pregnancy. This chain's CDR3 is CASSQGARGYTF. The CDR3 DNA is TGTGCCAGCAGTCAGGGGGCAAGGGGCTACACCTTC.